A single sample gave rise to the 29 T cell receptor beta chains below, sequenced in a study of blood T cell repertoires in COVID-19. TCRdb keeps only in-frame clones here, not all; method: immunoSEQ multiplex PCR. The data contain approximately 220,000 clones, roughly 88% of them singletons. The sequenced sample consisted of peripheral blood. The receptors stem from a man aged 35 to 55 with acute or convalescent COVID-19.

Concerning this clone itself: The same CDR3 arises from other DNA sequences in this sample as well. The chain is built from TRBV3-1 (or the pseudogene TRBV3-2) and TRBJ1-1; 9 bases fit TRBD1. The germline V gene encodes CDR1 LGHDT and CDR2 YNNKEL (reference sequence). The junction had 5 bases not matched to a gene; V was cut back by 4 bases and J by 2 bases. The CDR3 length is 15 residues. Here the CDR3 DNA reads TGTGCCAGCAGCCTATCGGGACAGGGCAACACTGAAGCTTTCTTT. Translating it yields CASSLSGQGNTEAFF.

The rearrangement uses TRBV10-3 and TRBJ2-7; 8 bases line up with TRBD2. The germline V gene encodes CDR1 ENHRY and CDR2 SYGVKD. This CDR3 comprises 14 residues. The J segment lost 5 bases and the V segment lost 0 bases, leaving 3 bases of the junction unmatched. CDR3 protein: CAISESRAGDEQYF. Here the CDR3 DNA reads TGTGCCATCAGTGAGTCAAGAGCGGGAGACGAGCAGTACTTC.

With regard to this clone: The same CDR3 arises from other DNA sequences in this sample as well. The V and J genes are TRBV7-2 and TRBJ1-2; D is uncertain. With 5 bases removed from V and 2 bases from J, the gap between germline ends came to 9 bases. Per the germline V gene, CDR1 is SGHTA and CDR2 is FQGNSA. The CDR3 runs 13 residues. The DNA for the CDR3 is TGTGCCAGCAGCCCCACGGGGAACTATGGCTACACCTTC. Amino acids: CASSPTGNYGYTF.

V usage is TRBV7-9 and J usage is TRBJ1-1, with D possibly being TRBD1 (5 bases). Germline lookup yields CDR1 SEHNR and CDR2 FQNEAQ (reference sequence). The CDR3 spans 15 residues. The ends were cut back, 4 bases at V and 0 bases at J, with 12 bases in the middle. CDR3 protein: CASSYYQGLNTEAFF. CDR3 DNA sequence: TGTGCCAGCAGCTACTATCAGGGCCTGAACACTGAAGCTTTCTTT.

V and J are TRBV20-1 and TRBJ2-5; D is undetermined. Germline lookup yields CDR1 DFQATT and CDR2 SNEGSKA (reference sequence). The CDR3 has 11 residues. V lost 7 bases and J lost 2, with 8 bases in between. The CDR3 protein is CSGQVQETQYF. DNA for the CDR3: TGCAGTGGGCAGGTTCAAGAGACCCAGTACTTC.

The chain recombines TRBV15 with TRBJ2-1, with D perhaps TRBD2 (5 bases). Germline loops: CDR1 LNHNV, CDR2 YYDKDF (reference sequence). The CDR3 runs to 15 residues. Trimming pared 1 base from V and 4 bases from J, leaving 11 bases between. CDR3 bases: TGTGCCACCAGCAGAGGGGGTGGACTGTACAATGAGCAGTTCTTC. It is translated as CATSRGGGLYNEQFF.

The rearrangement joins TRBV2 to TRBJ1-1, with D hard to call. The germline V gene encodes CDR1 SNHLY and CDR2 FYNNEI. The CDR3 has 13 residues. Trimming stripped 5 bases from V and 1 base from J, with 8 bases between. The CDR3 region has the DNA TGTGCCAGCAGTTACAGAAAGAACACTGAAGCTTTCTTT. Translated: CASSYRKNTEAFF. Full variable domain (rest looked up from reference TRBV2 and TRBJ1-1): EPEVTQTPSHQVTQMGQEVILRCVPISNHLYFYWYRQILGQKVEFLVSFYNNEISEKSEIFDDQFSVERPDGSNFTLKIRSTKLEDSAMYFCASSYRKNTEAFFGQGTRLTVV.

The chain links TRBV10-1 to TRBJ1-1; no clear D. The CDR3 length is 15 residues. Germline-derived CDR1 and CDR2 are WNHNN and SYGVQD (reference sequence). V gave up 2 bases and J gave up 2 bases, with 12 bases separating them. CDR3: CASSEQQPYNTEAFF. CDR3 coding DNA: TGCGCCAGCAGTGAGCAACAGCCGTATAACACTGAAGCTTTCTTT.

The chain has TRBV6-1 and TRBJ2-1; D not resolved. Deletions cut 2 bases from V and 0 bases from J, with 11 bases between. Germline assignment: CDR1 MNHNS and CDR2 SASEGT. The CDR3 totals 16 residues. The CDR3 loop reads CASSELIRSSYNEQFF. DNA for the CDR3: TGTGCCAGCAGTGAACTGATCCGGAGCTCCTACAATGAGCAGTTCTTC.

This clone is a singleton in its sample. The V call is TRBV11-2, the J call TRBJ2-1; 10 bases line up with TRBD1. The germline CDR1 and CDR2 sequences are SGHAT and FQNNGV. V lost 5 bases to trimming and J lost 3 bases; unmatched junction nucleotides: 4. The CDR3 is made up of 15 amino acids. The CDR3 region has the DNA TGTGCCAGCAGCCGAGGACAGGGGGGCTACAATGAGCAGTTCTTC. Protein: CASSRGQGGYNEQFF.

The chain recombines TRBV6-6 with TRBJ1-5; D gene unclear. CDR1 and CDR2 from the germline V gene are MNHNY and SVGAGI (reference sequence). With 6 bases removed from V and 0 bases from J, the gap between germline ends came to 9 bases. CDR3 size: 14 residues. The CDR3: CASSPGLSNQPQHF. The CDR3 DNA reads as TGTGCCAGCAGCCCCGGTCTTAGCAATCAGCCCCAGCATTTT.

The chain recombines TRBV19 with TRBJ1-1, with 9 bases fitting TRBD1. The V segment lost 3 bases and the J segment 1 base; nucleotides outside the gene matches: 6. This CDR3 is 16 amino acids long. Germline V gene data show CDR1 as LNHDA and CDR2 as SQIVND (reference sequence). In DNA form, the CDR3 reads TGTGCCAGTAGTATCGGGACAGGGTGGTCGAACACTGAAGCTTTCTTT. The encoded protein is CASSIGTGWSNTEAFF.

The gene calls are TRBV5-1 and TRBJ2-2; 7 nucleotides match TRBD1. There are 16 residues in the CDR3. The trim removed 3 bases at V and 3 bases at J, leaving 8 bases unmatched. Germline CDR1 reads SGHRS; CDR2 reads YFSETQ. CDR3 DNA: TGCGCCAGCAGCTACACGACAGGGTCATACACCGGGGAGCTGTTTTTT. This translates into CASSYTTGSYTGELFF.

This clone turned up a few times. The rearrangement links TRBV27 to TRBJ2-2, with 8 bases identical to TRBD1. The CDR3 sequence is 15 residues long. V was pared by 7 bases and J by 4 bases, with 8 bases of the junction left unmatched. Per the germline V gene, CDR1 is MNHEY and CDR2 is SMNVEV (reference sequence). This CDR3 is CASNRGTGRTGELFF. In nucleotides, the CDR3 is TGTGCCAGCAATCGAGGGACAGGCCGCACCGGGGAGCTGTTTTTT.

This clone was recorded once. This sequence joins TRBV18 and TRBJ1-1; TRBD1 might be the D (6 bases). Germline CDR1 is KGHSH and CDR2 is LQKENI. This CDR3 comprises 15 residues. The V and J ends lost 4 bases and 6 bases respectively, with 18 bases between them. CDR3 region: CASSRLQGTGPEAFF. CDR3 DNA sequence: TGTGCCAGCTCACGCCTACAGGGAACAGGGCCTGAAGCTTTCTTT.

This sequence joins TRBV27 and TRBJ1-6, with 7 bases aligning to TRBD1. CDR1 MNHEY and CDR2 SMNVEV come from the germline V gene (reference sequence). The CDR3 is made up of 14 amino acids. V gave up 2 bases and J gave up 6 bases; unmatched junction bases: 1. In DNA form, the CDR3 reads TGTGCCAGCAGTTTACAGGGGGGTAATTCACCCCTCCACTTT. Translating gives CASSLQGGNSPLHF.

The chain recombines TRBV18 with TRBJ1-4, with 9 bases fitting TRBD1. The CDR3 consists of 14 residues. Trimming cost V 3 bases and J 8 bases; bases outside gene matches: 4. Germline V gives CDR1 KGHSH, CDR2 LQKENI. CDR3 bases: TGTGCCAGCTCACCCGGGACAGGGAGCGAAAAACTGTTTTTT. Translating gives CASSPGTGSEKLFF.

The chain uses TRBV10-2 and TRBJ2-2; TRBD2 matches 14 bases. The trim removed 7 bases at V and 3 bases at J, leaving 7 bases unmatched. Per germline, CDR1 WSHSY and CDR2 SAAADI. The CDR3 covers 17 residues. CDR3 in DNA: TGCGCCAGCAACTCGGGACTAGCGGGAGTCGACACCGGGGAGCTGTTTTTT. This gives the protein CASNSGLAGVDTGELFF.

This chain links TRBV15 with TRBJ1-1; possibly TRBD1 for D (5 bases). This CDR3 contains 15 residues. The V end lost 0 bases, the J end lost 6 bases, and 14 bases lay between the germline ends. The germline V gene has CDR1 LNHNV and CDR2 YYDKDF (reference sequence). The CDR3 nucleotides are TGTGCCACCAGCAGAGAACCCTCAGGGCAGGCTGAAGCTTTCTTT. This encodes CATSREPSGQAEAFF.

In its sample, this clone was seen a few times. This sequence joins TRBV7-9 and TRBJ1-5; 10 nucleotides agree with TRBD1. The CDR3 spans 16 residues. Germline CDR1 and CDR2: SEHNR and FQNEAQ (reference sequence). J lost 1 base, V lost 5 bases, and 5 bases had no gene match. CDR3 coding DNA: TGTGCCAGCAGCGCCAAGGGACAGGGGAGCAATCAGCCCCAGCATTTT. Encoded protein: CASSAKGQGSNQPQHF. Complete variable domain (other parts from reference TRBV7-9 and TRBJ1-5): DTGVSQNPRHKITKRGQNVTFRCDPISEHNRLYWYRQTLGQGPEFLTYFQNEAQLEKSRLLSDRFSAERPKGSFSTLEIQRTEQGDSAMYLCASSAKGQGSNQPQHFGDGTRLSIL.

CDR3 coding DNA: TGTGCCAGCAGACAGCTCTATGGCTACACCTTC. Its translation: CASRQLYGYTF. This rearrangement joins TRBV6-5 to TRBJ1-2; D ambiguous. Germline V gene data show CDR1 as MNHEY and CDR2 as SVGAGI. This CDR3 is built from 11 residues. Deletions cut 6 bases from V and 4 bases from J, with 6 bases between.

The V and J genes are TRBV9 and TRBJ1-5; maybe TRBD1 (6 bases). In germline, CDR1 is SGDLS, CDR2 YYNGEE. The CDR3 totals 16 residues. With 1 base removed from V and 1 base from J, the gap between germline ends came to 12 bases. CDR3 amino acids: CASSVPWTASNQPQHF. The CDR3 DNA sequence: TGTGCCAGCAGCGTACCATGGACAGCCAGCAATCAGCCCCAGCATTTT.

This rearrangement joins TRBV18 to TRBJ1-1; the D gene is possibly TRBD1 (5 bases). The V gene's germline CDR1 is KGHSH and CDR2 LQKENI. This CDR3 spans 15 amino acids. Deletions cut 2 bases from V and 2 bases from J, with 12 bases between. Written as DNA, the CDR3 is TGTGCCAGCTCACCAGGCGGGACTTACAACACTGAAGCTTTCTTT. Translated: CASSPGGTYNTEAFF.

This chain joins TRBV4-1 and TRBJ1-1; D remains unclear. The CDR3 is made up of 18 amino acids. V dropped 0 bases and J dropped 0 bases, with 17 bases sitting between them. Germline CDR1 is MGHRA and CDR2 is YSYEKL. The CDR3 spells CASSQDSGQTYMNTEAFF. The CDR3, as DNA: TGCGCCAGCAGCCAAGACAGCGGGCAGACTTACATGAACACTGAAGCTTTCTTT.

This chain links TRBV5-1 with TRBJ2-1; unclear D gene. The CDR3 covers 14 residues. CDR1 and CDR2 from the germline V gene are SGHRS and YFSETQ. V lost 0 bases to trimming and J lost 6 bases, with 10 bases between them. The CDR3 DNA sequence: TGCGCCAGCAGCTTGGGGCTAGTAAGCAATGAGCAGTTCTTC. Its protein is CASSLGLVSNEQFF.

V gene TRBV29-1 combines with J gene TRBJ2-5; D perhaps matches TRBD2 (5 bases). This CDR3 region has 12 residues. Trimming took 7 bases from V and 4 from J, leaving 13 bases between them. CDR1 is SQVTM, CDR2 ANQGSEA, per germline. The CDR3 DNA reads TGCAGCGCCGAGGGCAGTAGAGAGACCCAGTACTTC. Translation gives CSAEGSRETQYF.

The chain has TRBV5-6 and TRBJ1-1; possible D gene TRBD1, 6 bases. The CDR3 contains 14 residues. The germline V gene encodes CDR1 SGHDT and CDR2 YYEEEE. V was pared by 5 bases and J by 3 bases, with 14 bases between. CDR3 nucleotide sequence: TGTGCCAGCAGGGGGACACCGGGTTACACTGAAGCTTTCTTT. Its translation: CASRGTPGYTEAFF.

V is TRBV7-9 and J is TRBJ1-6; D is undetermined. The CDR3 totals 17 residues. V dropped 2 bases and J dropped 11 bases, with 22 bases sitting between them. From germline, CDR1 is SEHNR and CDR2 FQNEAQ (reference sequence). For the CDR3, the DNA is TGTGCCAGCAGCTTAAATATCGGTACAGCAGCGGTCGCACCCCTCCACTTT. Its protein is CASSLNIGTAAVAPLHF. The whole variable domain, filled in from reference TRBV7-9 and TRBJ1-6, reads DTGVSQNPRHKITKRGQNVTFRCDPISEHNRLYWYRQTLGQGPEFLTYFQNEAQLEKSRLLSDRFSAERPKGSFSTLEIQRTEQGDSAMYLCASSLNIGTAAVAPLHFGNGTRLTVT.

The J gene is TRBJ1-6, the V gene TRBV7-8; the match to TRBD1 covers 10 bases. The length of the CDR3 is 15 residues. Germline V gene lookup returns CDR1 SGHVS and CDR2 FQNEAQ. The V segment lost 3 bases and the J segment 8 bases; nucleotides outside the gene matches: 4. The chain's CDR3 is CASSLFGTGDSPLHF. DNA for the CDR3: TGTGCCAGCAGCTTGTTTGGGACAGGGGATTCACCCCTCCACTTT.